These T cell receptor beta chains were read from a single sample in a study of CD8 T cells in Susac syndrome. TCRdb reprocessed the immunoSEQ multiplex PCR reads with MiXCR, giving one entry per CDR3 protein. This table has roughly 200,000 distinct CDR3 sequences, 90% to 95% appearing once. Sample: CD4+ T cells from PBMCs. The receptors originated from a human donor with Susac syndrome. The CDR3 runs from the conserved cysteine through the conserved F or W. D genes are given only for firm matches. Clone sizes are given selectively: once, few, many, or a class where the clone is expanded.

clone_size	j_call	v_call	d_call	cdr3_nt	cdr3_aa
NA	TRBJ2-7	TRBV2	NA	TGTGCCAGCGGGGGGCCGTCCTACGAGCAGTACTTC	CASGGPSYEQYF
NA	TRBJ2-2	TRBV15	NA	TGTGCCACCAGCAGAGAACTGTCCCCCGGGGAGCTGTTTTTT	CATSRELSPGELFF
NA	TRBJ2-1	TRBV4-2	NA	TGTGCCAGCAGCCAAGTAGGCCAGGGCACGAACAATGAGCAGTTCTTC	CASSQVGQGTNNEQFF
once	TRBJ1-5	TRBV2	NA	TGTGCCAGCAGTGAAGCGGGACATGCCGGAAGGCAGCCCCAGCATTTT	CASSEAGHAGRQPQHF
NA	TRBJ2-7	TRBV20-1	TRBD2	TGCAGTGCTAGCAGGCCTAGCGGTACCTACGAGCAGTACTTC	CSASRPSGTYEQYF
NA	TRBJ2-5	TRBV5-1	NA	TGCGCCAGCAGCTTGGCCGGGGTGTGGGAAGAGACCCAGTACTTC	CASSLAGVWEETQYF
NA	TRBJ1-5	TRBV20-1	NA	TGCAGTGCTAGAGAAGAGTTGGAGCCTAATCAGCCCCAGCATTTT	CSAREELEPNQPQHF
NA	TRBJ2-7	TRBV20-1	NA	TGCAGTGCTAGAGATGATTACTACGAGCAGTACTTC	CSARDDYYEQYF
few	TRBJ2-5	TRBV11-1	NA	TGTGCCAGCAGCCCGGACAACCAAGAGACCCAGTACTTC	CASSPDNQETQYF
once	TRBJ1-4	TRBV7-2	TRBD1	TGTGCCAGCAGCTTAGCAGGAGGGACAGGCAATGAAAAACTGTTTTTT	CASSLAGGTGNEKLFF
once	TRBJ2-3	TRBV6-2/TRBV6-3	TRBD2	TGTGCCAGCAGTTACTTGCAGACTAGCGGATGGACGAGCACAGATACGCAGTATTTT	CASSYLQTSGWTSTDTQYF
NA	TRBJ2-7	TRBV11-2	NA	TGTGCCAGCAGAGGGACCCGCTCCTACGAGCAGTACTTC	CASRGTRSYEQYF
NA	TRBJ2-7	TRBV2	NA	TGTGCCAGCAACAAAGGGTGGGGCTCTACCTACGAGCAGTACTTC	CASNKGWGSTYEQYF
NA	TRBJ2-7	TRBV5-1	TRBD1	TGCGCCAGCAGCCTCCCCGACAGGGGCTACGAGCAGTACTTC	CASSLPDRGYEQYF
NA	TRBJ1-1	TRBV9	NA	TGTGCCAGCAGCGTAGCAGGGCACGACACTGAAGCTTTCTTT	CASSVAGHDTEAFF
NA	TRBJ2-7	TRBV28	TRBD2	TGTGCCAGCACCGAAGGGGCAGGGAGGGCCTACGAGCAGTACTTC	CASTEGAGRAYEQYF
NA	TRBJ2-4	TRBV7-9	TRBD1	TGTGCCAGCAGCGCCGGACCAAAAGGACAGGGGTGGCCCAAAAACATTCAGTACTTC	CASSAGPKGQGWPKNIQYF
NA	TRBJ1-5	TRBV28	NA	TGTGCCAGCAGTTTCTTGGGGGCTGGCAATCAGCCCCAGCATTTT	CASSFLGAGNQPQHF
NA	TRBJ2-3	TRBV20-1	TRBD2	TGCAGTGCCCGAGCGGGGGATACGCAGTATTTT	CSARAGDTQYF
NA	TRBJ2-2	TRBV6-2/TRBV6-3	NA	TGTGCCAGCAGTTCCCCCGTGGGCGGGGAGCTGTTTTTT	CASSSPVGGELFF
NA	TRBJ2-3	TRBV20-1	TRBD2	TGCAGTGCCACGAGGACTAGCGGCACAGATACGCAGTATTTT	CSATRTSGTDTQYF
NA	TRBJ1-4	TRBV4-2	TRBD1	TGTGCCAGCAGCCAGATCCGGGACAGCGGTAATGAAAAACTGTTTTTT	CASSQIRDSGNEKLFF
NA	TRBJ2-7	TRBV6-2/TRBV6-3	NA	TGTGCCAGCAGTTACGATCTATCAACCGAGCAGTACTTC	CASSYDLSTEQYF
NA	TRBJ1-2	TRBV2	TRBD1	TGTGCCAGCAAAAGGGACAGTCGCCCGCTGGATGGCTACACCTTC	CASKRDSRPLDGYTF